The 30 T cell receptor beta chains below were found in one sample sequenced in a study of blood T cells in healthy people across ages. A sample-barcoded 5' primer and a J-beta primer mix were used in a second PCR of roughly 6 to 11 cycles. In TCRdb, the 5' RACE reads were re-called with MiXCR into one record per CDR3 protein. Here the sample spans 910,000 or so distinct CDR3 sequences, roughly half being singletons. Sequenced input: blood. These TCRs come from a woman aged 55-75 years in good health.

The chain has TRBV27 and TRBJ2-1; TRBD2 matches 10 bases. This CDR3 has 16 residues. The V gene end was trimmed by 5 bases and the J gene end by 5 bases; junction bases not matched to a gene: 9. The germline CDR1 and CDR2 sequences are MNHEY and SMNVEV (reference sequence). CDR3 sequence: CASSRAAGGLDNEQFF. The CDR3 DNA sequence: TGTGCCAGCAGTCGTGCAGCGGGAGGGCTAGACAATGAGCAGTTCTTC.

This clonotype was counted only a few times. The chain combines TRBV15 with TRBJ2-7, with a tentative D call TRBD1 (5 bases). The CDR3 is made up of 13 amino acids. The V gene's germline CDR1 is LNHNV and CDR2 YYDKDF (reference sequence). V lost 0 bases to trimming and J lost 7 bases, with 10 bases between them. The CDR3 DNA follows: TGTGCCACCAGCAGAGATGTACAGGATGAGCAGTACTTC. The encoded protein is CATSRDVQDEQYF.

The rearrangement joins TRBV20-1 to TRBJ2-5; D is perhaps TRBD1 (5 bases). Trimming pared 1 base from V and 0 bases from J, leaving 18 bases between. Looked up from germline, CDR1 is DFQATT and CDR2 is SNEGSKA (reference sequence). The CDR3 extends over 17 amino acids. The CDR3 here is CSARGILGQGYQETQYF. The DNA of the CDR3 is TGCAGTGCTAGAGGAATATTGGGGCAGGGTTACCAAGAGACCCAGTACTTC.

This chain uses TRBV5-1 with TRBJ2-3; 9 bases fit TRBD2. J was trimmed by 2 bases and V by 4 bases; bases with no gene match: 8. Germline CDR1 is SGHRS and CDR2 is YFSETQ. The CDR3 spans 16 residues. Here the CDR3 reads CASSPGQREDTDTQYF. As DNA, the CDR3 is TGCGCCAGCAGCCCGGGGCAGCGGGAGGACACAGATACGCAGTATTTT.

The chain has TRBV20-1 and TRBJ2-1; tentatively, D is TRBD1 (5 bases). Germline assignment: CDR1 DFQATT and CDR2 SNEGSKA (reference sequence). This CDR3 contains 15 residues. With 6 bases removed from V and 8 bases from J, the gap between germline ends came to 23 bases. The CDR3 protein is CSAQKPQAPKHEQFF. The CDR3, as DNA: TGCAGTGCCCAAAAGCCACAGGCCCCTAAGCATGAGCAGTTCTTC.

The chain's CDR3 is CASSQSGRVSTDTQYF. DNA for the CDR3: TGTGCCAGCAGTCAGAGCGGGAGGGTTTCCACAGATACGCAGTATTTT. V gene TRBV6-2 or TRBV6-3 combines with J gene TRBJ2-3, with TRBD2 matching 10 bases. This CDR3 has 16 amino acids. Germline CDR1 is MNHEY and CDR2 is SVGEGT. The trim removed 5 bases at V and 2 bases at J, leaving 7 bases unmatched.

The CDR3, as DNA: TGTGCCAGCAGTTTATTCGCGTATTCAGGGGTGATCGGGGAGCTGTTTTTT. It codes for CASSLFAYSGVIGELFF. The chain uses TRBV27 and TRBJ2-2; tentatively, D is TRBD1 (6 bases). Trimming shortened V by 1 base and J by 7 bases, and 19 bases separated the two germline ends. The CDR3 covers 17 residues. CDR1 MNHEY and CDR2 SMNVEV come from the germline V gene (reference sequence).

This clonotype has just a few counts. J is TRBJ2-6 and V is TRBV4-1; the D gene could be TRBD1 or TRBD2 (6 bases each). Germline CDR1 and CDR2: MGHRA and YSYEKL. This CDR3 is built from 15 residues. Trimming shortened V by 7 bases and J by 10 bases, and 20 bases separated the two germline ends. This CDR3 reads CASIPMTGGTNVLTF. CDR3 in DNA: TGCGCCAGCATCCCCATGACAGGCGGGACAAACGTCCTGACTTTC.

This chain uses TRBV7-8 with TRBJ2-3, with D possibly being TRBD2 (5 bases). This CDR3 is built from 15 residues. Germline CDR1 reads SGHVS; CDR2 reads FQNEAQ. Trimming stripped 5 bases from V and 3 bases from J, with 15 bases between. CDR3 sequence (DNA): TGTGCCAGCAGCGCCCGACGGAGGATGACAGATACGCAGTATTTT. Protein: CASSARRRMTDTQYF. Full variable domain (rest looked up from reference TRBV7-8 and TRBJ2-3): GAGVSQSPRYKVAKRGQDVALRCDPISGHVSLFWYQQALGQGPEFLTYFQNEAQLDKSGLPSDRFFAERPEGSVSTLKIQRTQQEDSAVYLCASSARRRMTDTQYFGPGTRLTVL.

Comments on this clonotype: A read error may be the cause here, since a much bigger clone is one base away. The genes are TRBV29-1 and TRBJ2-7; possibly TRBD1 for D (5 bases). CDR3 size: 13 residues. V gave up 4 bases and J gave up 7 bases, with 17 bases separating them. The germline CDR1 and CDR2 sequences are SQVTM and ANQGSEA. CDR3 sequence: CSVGRMQQGEQYF. The CDR3 DNA sequence: TGCAGCGTTGGTAGGATGCAGCAGGGAGAGCAGTACTTC.

There are many counts of this clonotype. The chain couples TRBV21-1 to TRBJ1-5; the D call of TRBD1 is as the table states it, not checked on the DNA. TRBV21-1 is a recognized pseudogene. The CDR3 loop spans 13 amino acids. CDR3 region: CAKWDRGDQPQHF. The CDR3 nucleotides read TGTGCCAAGTGGGACAGGGGCGACCAGCCCCAGCATTTT.

The CDR3 loop reads CSAHVGPKGTQYF. In DNA, the CDR3 is TGCAGTGCTCATGTGGGCCCGAAGGGTACGCAGTATTTT. This chain links TRBV20-1 with TRBJ2-3; D not resolved. Trimming stripped 5 bases from V and 8 bases from J, with 17 bases between. This CDR3 spans 13 amino acids. Germline CDR1 and CDR2: DFQATT and SNEGSKA (reference sequence).

The chain links TRBV18 to TRBJ2-1, with 7 bases identical to TRBD2. The J call may not be correct, given that the DNA end is closer to TRBJ2-7. Germline V gene data show CDR1 as KGHSH and CDR2 as LQKENI. The CDR3 sequence is 14 residues long. Written as DNA, the CDR3 is TGTGCCAGCTCACCCGACCGGGGGGCCTACGAGCAGTACTTC. Residues: CASSPDRGAYEQYF.

This chain joins TRBV28 and TRBJ2-3; tentatively, D is TRBD2 (5 bases). Germline V gene sequence: CDR1 MDHEN, CDR2 SYDVKM. This CDR3 is built from 17 residues. Trimming shortened V by 4 bases and J by 1 base, and 18 bases separated the two germline ends. CDR3 coding DNA: TGTGCCAGCAGTTCCCTCCTTGCCGCGAGGGGCACAGATACGCAGTATTTT. It is translated as CASSSLLAARGTDTQYF.

The V call is TRBV28, the J call TRBJ2-3, with D tentatively TRBD2 (6 bases). Between the trimmed V and J ends, which lost 7 bases and 0 bases, there was a span of 23 bases. CDR1 is MDHEN, CDR2 SYDVKM, per germline. CDR3 size: 18 residues. Here the CDR3 DNA reads TGTGCCAGCAAAGAGAACGTGGGGGGAACGTATAGCACAGATACGCAGTATTTT. It yields the protein CASKENVGGTYSTDTQYF.

This chain connects TRBV28 to TRBJ2-5, with 10 bases that match TRBD2. V gave up 8 bases and J gave up 2 bases; unmatched junction bases: 11. CDR1 is MDHEN and CDR2 is SYDVKM in the germline V gene. The CDR3 totals 16 residues. The CDR3 DNA reads TGTGCCAGCCGGGTAGCGGGAGGTAGACTGCAAGAGACCCAGTACTTC. It yields the protein CASRVAGGRLQETQYF.

This clonotype was counted only a few times. The rearrangement uses TRBV12-3 or TRBV12-4 and TRBJ2-7, with D perhaps matching TRBD1 (7 bases). The CDR3 contains 12 residues. The V end lost 8 bases, the J end lost 2 bases, and 10 bases lay between the germline ends. The CDR3 sequence: CASQGEAYEQYF. The CDR3 DNA reads TGTGCCAGCCAGGGGGAGGCCTACGAGCAGTACTTC.

The chain employs TRBV20-1 and TRBJ2-7; D gene ambiguous. Germline V gives CDR1 DFQATT, CDR2 SNEGSKA (reference sequence). V lost 3 bases to trimming and J lost 6 bases, with 15 bases between them. This CDR3 region has 13 residues. This CDR3 reads CSASISRLAEQYF. CDR3 DNA sequence: TGCAGTGCTAGTATCAGCAGATTGGCCGAGCAGTACTTC.

The V call is TRBV2, the J call TRBJ1-2; 8 nucleotides line up with TRBD1. This CDR3 is 13 amino acids long. Germline CDR1 reads SNHLY; CDR2 reads FYNNEI. Trimming took 7 bases from V and 6 from J; bases not matched to a gene: 7. The chain's CDR3 is CASNAGRGHGYTF. The CDR3 region has the DNA TGTGCCAGCAATGCTGGCAGGGGGCATGGCTACACCTTC.

This sequence joins TRBV20-1 and TRBJ2-1; 7 positions agree with TRBD2. This CDR3 has 16 amino acids. CDR1 is DFQATT and CDR2 is SNEGSKA in the germline V gene (reference sequence). The J segment lost 7 bases and the V segment lost 3 bases, leaving 15 bases of the junction unmatched. The CDR3 loop reads CSARPARLAEGNEQFF. The CDR3 region has the DNA TGCAGTGCTAGGCCAGCTCGGCTAGCGGAGGGAAATGAGCAGTTCTTC.

This clonotype was detected only a few times. The genes are TRBV7-2 and TRBJ1-2; TRBD1 agrees at 7 bases. The germline V gene has CDR1 SGHTA and CDR2 FQGNSA. After removal of 2 bases from V and 4 bases from J, the junction contained 4 bases not matched to a gene. The CDR3 is made up of 14 amino acids. CDR3 sequence reads: CASSLRQGGYGYTF. CDR3 nucleotide sequence: TGTGCCAGCAGCTTAAGACAGGGTGGCTATGGCTACACCTTC.

The rearrangement uses TRBV7-9 and TRBJ2-6; 9 bases agree with TRBD1. Losses at the gene ends were 10 bases for V and 4 bases for J; bases not matched to a gene: 17. Germline assignment: CDR1 SEHNR and CDR2 FQNEAQ (reference sequence). This CDR3 has 18 amino acids. The CDR3 loop is CANVRDRAVVGGANVLTF. CDR3 DNA: TGTGCCAATGTCCGGGACAGGGCGGTCGTTGGAGGGGCCAACGTCCTGACTTTC.

The chain carries TRBV6-5 and TRBJ2-7; maybe TRBD2 (5 bases). The germline V gene has CDR1 MNHEY and CDR2 SVGAGI. The V end lost 2 bases, the J end lost 3 bases, and 11 bases lay between the germline ends. The CDR3 is 14 residues long. The CDR3 here is CASSYGSSYYEQYF. The CDR3 region has the DNA TGTGCCAGCAGTTACGGTTCTAGCTACTACGAGCAGTACTTC.

V gene TRBV7-2 combines with J gene TRBJ2-7; tentatively, D is TRBD2 (5 bases). The CDR3 contains 13 residues. V lost 3 bases to trimming and J lost 1 base, with 7 bases between them. CDR1 SGHTA and CDR2 FQGNSA come from the germline V gene. CDR3 sequence: CASSFERSYEQYF. The CDR3 coding sequence is TGTGCCAGCAGCTTTGAGCGGTCCTACGAGCAGTACTTC.

The J gene is TRBJ2-3, the V gene TRBV7-2, with 10 bases aligning to TRBD2. CDR1 is SGHTA and CDR2 is FQGNSA in the germline V gene. The CDR3 is 18 residues long. Germline trimming cut 3 bases from V and 2 bases from J; bases unmatched to any gene: 11. In DNA form, the CDR3 reads TGTGCCAGCAGCTTGGCTAGCGGGAGCTATTATTCCACAGATACGCAGTATTTT. It is translated as CASSLASGSYYSTDTQYF.

The V and J genes are TRBV20-1 and TRBJ1-4; 8 bases fit TRBD1. The J segment lost 8 bases and the V segment lost 0 bases, leaving 2 bases of the junction unmatched. The CDR3 contains 13 residues. Germline values: CDR1 DFQATT, CDR2 SNEGSKA (reference sequence). CDR3 protein: CSARDRGPEKLFF. CDR3 bases: TGCAGTGCTAGAGACAGGGGGCCCGAAAAACTGTTTTTT.

The chain has TRBV5-1 and TRBJ2-3; D is possibly TRBD2 (6 bases). Trimming took off 1 base at V and 6 bases at J, with 15 bases between the two ends. CDR1 and CDR2 from the germline V gene are SGHRS and YFSETQ. The CDR3 is 15 amino acids. The chain's CDR3 is CASSLSGSAPDTQYF. In nucleotides, the CDR3 is TGCGCCAGCAGCTTGAGCGGGTCGGCCCCGGATACGCAGTATTTT.

This clonotype was seen a handful of times. The chain couples TRBV29-1 to TRBJ2-3; 12 nucleotides align to TRBD2. Germline-derived CDR1 and CDR2 are SQVTM and ANQGSEA. Trimming took 7 bases from V and 5 from J; bases not matched to a gene: 13. The CDR3 has 16 amino acids. In nucleotides, the CDR3 is TGCAGCGGCGCCGCCGCGACTAGCGGGAGAATAGATACGCAGTATTTT. Its translation: CSGAAATSGRIDTQYF.

The rearrangement joins TRBV9 to TRBJ2-5, with D possibly TRBD2 on 5 matching bases. The assigned J gene may be wrong: the sequence end matches TRBJ2-7 better. The germline gives CDR1 SGDLS, CDR2 YYNGEE. The CDR3 contains 13 residues. Here the CDR3 DNA reads TGTGCCAGCAGCGTAGCGGAGGACTACGAGCAGTACTTC. Translation gives CASSVAEDYEQYF.

The sample holds a few counts of this clonotype. The rearrangement joins TRBV18 to TRBJ2-1; D call uncertain. Germline V CDR1 and CDR2: KGHSH, LQKENI. This CDR3 region has 14 residues. The germline V and J ends were trimmed by 2 bases and 8 bases, with 13 bases remaining between them. The DNA for the CDR3 is TGTGCCAGCTCACCAAATATACGATATGATGAGCAGTTCTTC. Protein: CASSPNIRYDEQFF. Using reference TRBV18 and TRBJ2-1 for the parts outside the CDR3, the full variable domain is NAGVMQNPRHLVRRRGQEARLRCSPMKGHSHVYWYRQLPEEGLKFMVYLQKENIIDESGMPKERFSAEFPKEGPSILRIQQVVRGDSAAYFCASSPNIRYDEQFFGPGTRLTVL.